The 14 T cell receptor beta chains in this list originate from one sample, sequenced in a study of shared clonotypes between healthy human individuals (dated by TCRdb to 2019 to 2021). To prepare the library, the immunoSEQ multiplex PCR assay was applied. TCRdb holds this immuneACCESS table with in-frame rearrangements only. Some clones are missing; in checked studies, unresolved V genes explain under half, and the rest has no known cause. Counted in this sample were about a million clones; about 75% of them appeared once. The ten largest clones take up 1.4% of the sample. Sequencing was done on a sample of memory CD4+ T cells sorted from blood. The sample's cell subset or site label, in plain terms: CD45RA-negative fraction. The receptors come from a man aged 18 to 35 in good health.

This chain links TRBV27 with TRBJ2-7; 8 bases line up with TRBD1. The V segment lost 6 bases and the J segment 3 bases; nucleotides outside the gene matches: 13. Germline loops: CDR1 MNHEY, CDR2 SMNVEV (reference sequence). The CDR3 covers 16 residues. CDR3 loop: CASSSPAGTGSYEQYF. CDR3 nucleotide sequence: TGTGCCAGCAGCTCCCCCGCCGGGACAGGCAGCTACGAGCAGTACTTC.

The chain couples TRBV25-1 to TRBJ2-3; D is possibly TRBD1 or TRBD2 (5 bases each). This CDR3 is built from 16 residues. The V end lost 9 bases, the J end lost 11 bases, and 30 bases lay between the germline ends. Germline CDR1 is MGHDK and CDR2 is SYGVNS. CDR3 loop: CARDPGTGTSLIQQYF. CDR3 sequence (DNA): TGTGCCAGAGACCCCGGGACCGGGACGTCCCTCATTCAGCAGTATTTT.

This rearrangement joins TRBV7-8 to TRBJ1-5; TRBD1 is a possible D gene (5 bases). Between the trimmed V and J ends, which lost 2 bases and 4 bases, there was a span of 18 bases. This CDR3 contains 17 residues. The germline V gene has CDR1 SGHVS and CDR2 FQNEAQ. CDR3 sequence reads: CASSLYGTSGSNQPQHF. The CDR3 DNA is TGTGCCAGCAGCTTATACGGGACCTCAGGGAGTAATCAGCCCCAGCATTTT.

This clone was seen once. The chain carries TRBV7-2 and TRBJ2-5; 10 bases match TRBD2. J was trimmed by 4 bases and V by 1 base; bases with no gene match: 6. Germline CDR1 SGHTA, CDR2 FQGNSA. This CDR3 has 16 residues. The CDR3 here is CASSLGVAGGLETQYF. DNA for the CDR3: TGTGCCAGCAGCTTAGGGGTAGCGGGAGGACTAGAGACCCAGTACTTC. Filled out from reference TRBV7-2 and TRBJ2-5, the complete variable domain reads GAGVSQSPSNKVTEKGKDVELRCDPISGHTALYWYRQSLGQGLEFLIYFQGNSAPDKSGLPSDRFSAERTGGSVSTLTIQRTQQEDSAVYLCASSLGVAGGLETQYFGPGTRLLVL.

This clone has a handful of counts. V is TRBV27 and J is TRBJ2-1; D is unresolved. Looked up from germline, CDR1 is MNHEY and CDR2 is SMNVEV (reference sequence). Trimming stripped 3 bases from V and 5 bases from J, with 14 bases between. The CDR3 sequence is 15 residues long. The CDR3 bases are TGTGCCAGCAGTTTCCTAGTGGGCGGCAACAATGAGCAGTTCTTC. Its protein product is CASSFLVGGNNEQFF.

This chain connects TRBV5-1 to TRBJ2-3; TRBD2 might be the D (5 bases). Trimming removed 0 bases at V and 8 bases at J, with 19 bases between. The CDR3 extends over 16 amino acids. CDR1 is SGHRS, CDR2 YFSETQ, per germline. CDR3 in DNA: TGCGCCAGCAGCTTGGAACAGAGAATCCTCGAGGGTACGCAGTATTTT. Its protein is CASSLEQRILEGTQYF.

This clone appeared a single time. The chain uses TRBV5-4 and TRBJ2-4; 11 positions agree with TRBD1. Germline values: CDR1 SGHNT, CDR2 YYREEE (reference sequence). Trimming at V came to 3 bases and at J to 7 bases, leaving 6 bases not matched to a gene. The CDR3 loop spans 15 amino acids. Here the CDR3 DNA reads TGTGCCAGCAGCTCAAAGGGACAGGGGGGGAACATTCAGTACTTC. Protein: CASSSKGQGGNIQYF. Together with reference TRBV5-4 and TRBJ2-4, the CDR3 gives the full variable domain: ETGVTQSPTHLIKTRGQQVTLRCSSQSGHNTVSWYQQALGQGPQFIFQYYREEENGRGNFPPRFSGLQFPNYSSELNVNALELDDSALYLCASSSKGQGGNIQYFGAGTRLSVL.

This clone was seen a few times. The chain combines TRBV11-2 with TRBJ2-2, with D possibly matching TRBD2 (5 bases). The CDR3 totals 17 residues. Deletions cut 4 bases from V and 2 bases from J, with 17 bases between. Germline V gene lookup returns CDR1 SGHAT and CDR2 FQNNGV. The CDR3 here is CASSSRGGSPNTGELFF. The CDR3 DNA is TGTGCCAGCAGCTCCCGCGGCGGGTCCCCCAACACCGGGGAGCTGTTTTTT. Filled out from reference TRBV11-2 and TRBJ2-2, the complete variable domain reads EAGVAQSPRYKIIEKRQSVAFWCNPISGHATLYWYQQILGQGPKLLIQFQNNGVVDDSQLPKDRFSAERLKGVDSTLKIQPAKLEDSAVYLCASSSRGGSPNTGELFFGEGSRLTVL.

The chain combines TRBV11-3 with TRBJ2-1; TRBD1 matches at 10 bases. The CDR3 extends over 14 amino acids. CDR1 is SGHNT and CDR2 is YENEEA in the germline V gene. Trimming took 5 bases from V and 7 from J; bases not matched to a gene: 5. The CDR3 here is CASSPGQGGNEQFF. Written as DNA, the CDR3 is TGTGCCAGCAGCCCCGGACAGGGGGGGAATGAGCAGTTCTTC.

This clone was detected many times. One end of the junction fails to match germline, which may point to a read error. The rearrangement joins TRBV7-7 to TRBJ2-6; D ambiguous. The CDR3 covers 18 residues. Germline values: CDR1 SSHAT, CDR2 FNYEAQ (reference sequence). The CDR3 DNA reads as TGTGCTAGCAGCTTTCGGGTCAGGATGAACTCTGGGGCCAACGTCCTGACTTTC. It translates to CASSFRVRMNSGANVLTF.

There are many counts of this clone. The chain recombines TRBV7-8 with TRBJ1-1; no reliable D call. The V and J ends lost 1 base and 4 bases respectively, with 1 base between them. This CDR3 has 11 amino acids. From germline, CDR1 is SGHVS and CDR2 FQNEAQ. The CDR3 here is CASSLVTEAFF. In DNA form, the CDR3 reads TGTGCCAGCAGCTTAGTCACTGAAGCTTTCTTT.

This sequence joins TRBV23-1 and TRBJ2-7; D is ambiguous. TRBV23-1 is an ORF, and what it does is uncertain. The CDR3 covers 10 residues. V lost 5 bases and J lost 7, with 6 bases in between. The CDR3 region has the DNA TGCGCCAGCAGTTGGGGAGAGCAGTACTTC. It encodes CASSWGEQYF.

This chain uses TRBV10-2 with TRBJ2-3, with 7 positions matching TRBD2. Germline V gene lookup returns CDR1 WSHSY and CDR2 SAAADI. The CDR3 consists of 16 residues. The V and J ends lost 5 bases and 2 bases, in that order; junction bases with no gene match: 10. CDR3 in amino acids: CASSSGRGVSTDTQYF. As DNA, the CDR3 is TGCGCCAGCAGTAGCGGTCGGGGGGTCTCCACAGATACGCAGTATTTT.

This sequence joins TRBV30 and TRBJ2-3; 8 bases are a match to TRBD2. V dropped 1 base and J dropped 2; count of bases not matched to a gene: 8. Germline V gene sequence: CDR1 GTSNPN, CDR2 SVGIG (reference sequence). This CDR3 region has 16 residues. The CDR3 coding sequence is TGTGCCTGGAGTGGTGGCGGGGGGCCTCACACAGATACGCAGTATTTT. It translates to CAWSGGGGPHTDTQYF.